This paragraph reports one T cell receptor beta chain. Its antigen is not identified. Germline CDR1 is SGHTA and CDR2 is FQGNSA. The CDR3 is 13 residues long. The study subjected TCRalpha and TCRbeta cDNA to two nested PCRs of approximately 16 and 9 cycles. TCRdb re-called the 5' RACE reads; one entry per CDR3 protein, DNA not given. Recorded for this sample: 140,000 to 150,000 distinct CDR3 sequences. The sample is drawn from a study of monozygotic twins with inflammatory bowel disease. Study-level points and caveats: Fewer shared clonotypes with others were found in IBD patients than in healthy twins, especially with disease activity.

The sequenced sample was blood. V usage is TRBV7-2 and J usage is TRBJ1-2; checking the TCRdb D call of TRBD1 is not possible without DNA. The clonotype comes from a human donor with ulcerative colitis or Crohn's disease, or a healthy co-twin of an affected twin (not recorded which). The chain's CDR3 is CASSMDRVYGYTF.